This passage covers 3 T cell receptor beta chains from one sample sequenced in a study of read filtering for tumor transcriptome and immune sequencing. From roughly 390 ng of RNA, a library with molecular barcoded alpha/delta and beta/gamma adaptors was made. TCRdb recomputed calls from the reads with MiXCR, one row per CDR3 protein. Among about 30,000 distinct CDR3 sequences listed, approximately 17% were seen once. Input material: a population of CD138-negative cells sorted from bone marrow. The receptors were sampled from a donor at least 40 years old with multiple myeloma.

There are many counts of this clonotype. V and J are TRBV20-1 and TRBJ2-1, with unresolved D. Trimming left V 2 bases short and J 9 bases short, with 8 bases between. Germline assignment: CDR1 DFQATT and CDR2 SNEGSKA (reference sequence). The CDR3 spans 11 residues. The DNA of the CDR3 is TGCAGTGCTAGAAGCACCCTTGAGCAGTTCTTC. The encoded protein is CSARSTLEQFF.

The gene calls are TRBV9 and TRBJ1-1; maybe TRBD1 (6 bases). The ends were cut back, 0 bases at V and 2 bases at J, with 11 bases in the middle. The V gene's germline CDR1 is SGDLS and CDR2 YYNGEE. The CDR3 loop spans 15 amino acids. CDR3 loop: CASSVDGQTNTEAFF. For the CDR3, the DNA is TGTGCCAGCAGCGTAGACGGACAGACCAACACTGAAGCTTTCTTT. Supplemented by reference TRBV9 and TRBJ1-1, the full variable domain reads DSGVTQTPKHLITATGQRVTLRCSPRSGDLSVYWYQQSLDQGLQFLIQYYNGEERAKGNILERFSAQQFPDLHSELNLSSLELGDSALYFCASSVDGQTNTEAFFGQGTRLTVV.

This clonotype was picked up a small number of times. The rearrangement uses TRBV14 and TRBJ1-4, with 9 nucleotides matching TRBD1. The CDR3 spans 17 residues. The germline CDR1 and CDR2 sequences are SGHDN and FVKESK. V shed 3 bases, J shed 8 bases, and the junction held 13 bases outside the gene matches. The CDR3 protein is CASSHRALGQGGEKLFF. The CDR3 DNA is TGTGCCAGCAGCCACCGGGCGCTGGGACAGGGCGGAGAAAAACTGTTTTTT. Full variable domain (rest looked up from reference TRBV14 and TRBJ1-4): EAGVTQFPSHSVIEKGQTVTLRCDPISGHDNLYWYRRVMGKEIKFLLHFVKESKQDESGMPNNRFLAERTGGTYSTLKVQPAELEDSGVYFCASSHRALGQGGEKLFFGSGTQLSVL.